The source of this T cell receptor (beta chain) is a study of CXCR3-negative and CXCR3-positive naive CD8 T cells. General study findings and limits: CXCR3-expressing naive cells carried TRB CDR3s more hydrophobic than those of CXCR3-negative naive cells.

To note about this clonotype: What it binds is unknown.

The authors made the TRB cDNA libraries by 5' RACE using UMI labels. From the 5' RACE reads, TCRdb lists one entry per CDR3 protein and no DNA. This listing includes some 130,000 distinct CDR3 sequences. The CDR3 runs to 15 residues. Germline V gene sequence: CDR1 SGDLS, CDR2 YYNGEE. The chain employs TRBV9 and TRBJ1-4. The receptor's source is a human donor in good health. Some clones in this sample may be carry-over from other donors' samples. Sequencing input: naive CXCR3+ CD8+ T cells from blood. Subset noted: CD45RO-CCR7+CD27+CD95- naive CD8+ T cells expressing CXCR3 (TNR3+). CDR3 sequence reads: CASSVSWEVAEKLFF.